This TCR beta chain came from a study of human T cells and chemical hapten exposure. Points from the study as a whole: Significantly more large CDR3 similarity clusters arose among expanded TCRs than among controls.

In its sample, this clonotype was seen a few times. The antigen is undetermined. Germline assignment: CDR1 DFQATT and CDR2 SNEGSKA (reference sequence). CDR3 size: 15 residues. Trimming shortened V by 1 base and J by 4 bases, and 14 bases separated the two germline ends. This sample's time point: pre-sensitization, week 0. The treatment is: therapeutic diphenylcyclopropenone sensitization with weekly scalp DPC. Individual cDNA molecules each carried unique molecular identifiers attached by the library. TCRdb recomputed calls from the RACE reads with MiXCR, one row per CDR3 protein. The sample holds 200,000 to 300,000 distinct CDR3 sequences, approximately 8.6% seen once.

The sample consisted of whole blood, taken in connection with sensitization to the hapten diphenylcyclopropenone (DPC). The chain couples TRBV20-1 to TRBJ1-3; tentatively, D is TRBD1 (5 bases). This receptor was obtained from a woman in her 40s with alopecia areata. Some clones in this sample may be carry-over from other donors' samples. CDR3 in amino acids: CSARVAQEGGNTIYF. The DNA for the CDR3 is TGCAGTGCTAGAGTGGCGCAGGAGGGGGGAAACACCATATATTTT.